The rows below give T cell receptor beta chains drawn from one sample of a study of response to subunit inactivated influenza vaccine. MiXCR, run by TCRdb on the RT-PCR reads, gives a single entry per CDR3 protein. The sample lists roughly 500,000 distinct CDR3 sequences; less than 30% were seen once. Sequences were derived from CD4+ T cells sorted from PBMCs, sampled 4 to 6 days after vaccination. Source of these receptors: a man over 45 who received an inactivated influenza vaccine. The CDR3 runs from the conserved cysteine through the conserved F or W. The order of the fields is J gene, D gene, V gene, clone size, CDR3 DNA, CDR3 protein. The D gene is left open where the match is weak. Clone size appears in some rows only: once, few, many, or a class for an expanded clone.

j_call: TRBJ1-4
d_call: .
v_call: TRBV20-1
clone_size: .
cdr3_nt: TGCAGTGCTAGAGATTGGTTCCCGACGGGGGCGGAAAAACTGTTTTTT
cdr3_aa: CSARDWFPTGAEKLFF

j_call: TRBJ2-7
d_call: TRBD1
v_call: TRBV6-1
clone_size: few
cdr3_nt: TGTGCCAGCAGCCAACAAGGACAGGGTACCTACGAGCAGTACTTC
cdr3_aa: CASSQQGQGTYEQYF

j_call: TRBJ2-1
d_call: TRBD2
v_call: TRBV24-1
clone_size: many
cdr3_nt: TGTGCCACCAGTGATTCTGGGGTTAATCTAGCGGGAGGATCCTACAATGAGCAGTTCTTC
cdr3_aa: CATSDSGVNLAGGSYNEQFF

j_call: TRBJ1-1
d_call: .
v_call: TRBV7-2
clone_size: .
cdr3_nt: TGTGCCAGCAGCTTAGCGTCCGGGACGAGGATGAACACTGAAGCTTTCTTT
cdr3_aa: CASSLASGTRMNTEAFF

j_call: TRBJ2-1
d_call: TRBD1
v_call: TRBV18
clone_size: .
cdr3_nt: TGTGCCAGCTCACCACCGGGACAGGCCTCCCGCAATGAGCAGTTCTTC
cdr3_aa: CASSPPGQASRNEQFF

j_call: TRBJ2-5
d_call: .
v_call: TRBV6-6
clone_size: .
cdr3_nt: TGTGCCAGCAAGTGGCGGGAGACCCAGTACTTC
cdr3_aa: CASKWRETQYF

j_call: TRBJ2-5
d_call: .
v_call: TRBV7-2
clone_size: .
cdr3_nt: TGTGCCAGCAGCTTAGGGGACTCGAGGGGGGGGGCCCAGTACTTC
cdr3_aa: CASSLGDSRGGAQYF

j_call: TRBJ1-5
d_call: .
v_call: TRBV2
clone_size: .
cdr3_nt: TGTGCCAGCAGACAGGGAACGGCGAATCAGCCCCAGCATTTT
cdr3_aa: CASRQGTANQPQHF

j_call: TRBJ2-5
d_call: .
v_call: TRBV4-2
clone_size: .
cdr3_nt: TGTGCCAGCAGCCAAGCACTCCGGGGGGCTCGGACCCAGTACTTC
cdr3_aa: CASSQALRGARTQYF

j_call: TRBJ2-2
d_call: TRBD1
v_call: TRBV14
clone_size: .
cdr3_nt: TGTGCCAGCAGCCAATTGAGGGACAGGCCCCACACCGGGGAGCTGTTTTTT
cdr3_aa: CASSQLRDRPHTGELFF

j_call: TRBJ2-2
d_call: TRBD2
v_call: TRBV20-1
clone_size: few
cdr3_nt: TGCAGTGCTAGCCGGACTAGCGGAGTTACCGGGGAGCTGTTTTTT
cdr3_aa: CSASRTSGVTGELFF

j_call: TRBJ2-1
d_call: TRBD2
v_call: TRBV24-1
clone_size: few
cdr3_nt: TGTGCCACCAGTGCCTCGGGGGGGTGGAGGCCCCAGTTCTTC
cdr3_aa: CATSASGGWRPQFF

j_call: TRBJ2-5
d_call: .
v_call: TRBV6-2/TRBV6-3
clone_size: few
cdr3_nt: TGTGCCAGCACCCTTTTCGAGACCCAGTACTTC
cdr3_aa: CASTLFETQYF

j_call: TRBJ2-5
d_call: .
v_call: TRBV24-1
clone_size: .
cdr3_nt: TGTGCCACCAGTACATTTGGGGGTTCGGAGACCCAGTACTTC
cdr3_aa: CATSTFGGSETQYF

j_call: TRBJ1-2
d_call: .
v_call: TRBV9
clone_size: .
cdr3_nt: TGTGCCAGCACCCTGGAGGGGAGTGGCTACACCTTC
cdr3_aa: CASTLEGSGYTF

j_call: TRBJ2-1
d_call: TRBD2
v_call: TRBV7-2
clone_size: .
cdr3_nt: TGTGCCAGCAGCTTTGGACTAGCGGGAGGGGGAAATGAGCAGTTCTTC
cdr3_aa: CASSFGLAGGGNEQFF

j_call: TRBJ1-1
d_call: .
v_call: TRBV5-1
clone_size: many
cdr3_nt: TGCGCCAGCAGCTGGGACACCCGCGGTGGTACTGAAGCTTTCTTT
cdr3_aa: CASSWDTRGGTEAFF

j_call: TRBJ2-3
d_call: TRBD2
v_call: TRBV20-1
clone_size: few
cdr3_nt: TGCAGTGCTCCCCCCCGGGGACTAGCGGCAGATACGCAGTATTTT
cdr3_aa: CSAPPRGLAADTQYF

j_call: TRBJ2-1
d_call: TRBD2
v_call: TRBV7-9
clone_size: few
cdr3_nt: TGTGCCAGCAGCTCGTCACTTTCTAGCGGGAGGGCCGCCTACAATGAGCAGTTCTTC
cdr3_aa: CASSSSLSSGRAAYNEQFF

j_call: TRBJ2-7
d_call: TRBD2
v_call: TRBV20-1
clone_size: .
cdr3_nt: TGCAGCGTCGGGGGGGACTTATACGAGCAGTACTTC
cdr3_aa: CSVGGDLYEQYF

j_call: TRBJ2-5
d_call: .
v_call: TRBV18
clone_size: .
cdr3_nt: TGTGCCAGCTCACCCTCCTCTAGACAGACAGAGACCCAGTACTTC
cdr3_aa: CASSPSSRQTETQYF

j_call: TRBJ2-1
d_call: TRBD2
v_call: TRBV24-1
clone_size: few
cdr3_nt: TGTGCCACCAGTGATTTCGGGGGGAGGAATGAGCAGTTCTTC
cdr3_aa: CATSDFGGRNEQFF

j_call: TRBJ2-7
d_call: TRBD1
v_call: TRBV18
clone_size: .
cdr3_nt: TGTGCCAGCTCACGATCCGGGACAGGGGGTTCAGAGCAGTACTTC
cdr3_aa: CASSRSGTGGSEQYF

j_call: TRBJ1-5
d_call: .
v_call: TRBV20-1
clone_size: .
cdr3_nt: TGCAGTGCTAGAATTGGGAAACGGAGCAATCAGCCCCAGCATTTT
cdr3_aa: CSARIGKRSNQPQHF

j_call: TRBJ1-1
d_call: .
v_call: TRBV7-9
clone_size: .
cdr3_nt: TGTGCCAGCAGCTTAGTATGGAAGAACACTGAAGCTTTCTTT
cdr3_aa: CASSLVWKNTEAFF

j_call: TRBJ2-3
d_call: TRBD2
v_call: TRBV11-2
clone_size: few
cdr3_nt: TGTGCCAGCAGCTTAAGGCCTAGCGGGAACACAGATACGCAGTATTTT
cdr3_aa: CASSLRPSGNTDTQYF

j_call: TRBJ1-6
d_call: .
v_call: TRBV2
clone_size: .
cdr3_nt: TGTGCCAGCAGTGAAGGCAGGGTCTCCTATAATTCACCCCTCCACTTT
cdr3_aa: CASSEGRVSYNSPLHF

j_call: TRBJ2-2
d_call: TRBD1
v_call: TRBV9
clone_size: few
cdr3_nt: TGTGCCAGCAGCACGGGACAGGCGAGAAACACCGGGGAGCTGTTTTTT
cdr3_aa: CASSTGQARNTGELFF

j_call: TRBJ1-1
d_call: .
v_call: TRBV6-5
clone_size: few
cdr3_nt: TGTGCCAGCAGTTACACGATGTGGGGATCAGAAGCTTTCTTT
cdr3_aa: CASSYTMWGSEAFF

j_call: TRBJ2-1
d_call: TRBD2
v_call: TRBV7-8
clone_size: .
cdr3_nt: TGTGCCAGCAGCCTCCTTGGTAGCGGGAGGCGGCTACAGAATGAGCAGTTCTTC
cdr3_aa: CASSLLGSGRRLQNEQFF

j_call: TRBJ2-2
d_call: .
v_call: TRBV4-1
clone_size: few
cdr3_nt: TGCGCCAGCAGCCCCGGGTTTGGCACCGGGGAGCTGTTTTTT
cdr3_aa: CASSPGFGTGELFF

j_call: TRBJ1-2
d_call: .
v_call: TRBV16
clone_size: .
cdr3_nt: TGTGCCAGCAGCCCCACGGGCAGGGAAGGCTATGGCTACACCTTC
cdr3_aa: CASSPTGREGYGYTF

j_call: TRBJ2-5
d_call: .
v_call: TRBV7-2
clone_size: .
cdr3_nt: TGTGCCAGCAGCCCAAACAGGGTCCAAGAGACCCAGTACTTC
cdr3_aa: CASSPNRVQETQYF

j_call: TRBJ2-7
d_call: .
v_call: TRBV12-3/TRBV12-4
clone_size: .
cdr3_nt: TGTGCCAGCAGTAGAATCGCTTCGAGGGCTTCCTACGAGCAGTACTTC
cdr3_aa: CASSRIASRASYEQYF

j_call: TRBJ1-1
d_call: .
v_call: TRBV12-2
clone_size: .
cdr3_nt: TGTGCAAGTCGTCTGCGGGACAGGGGGATGAACACTGAAGCTTTCTTT
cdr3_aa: CASRLRDRGMNTEAFF

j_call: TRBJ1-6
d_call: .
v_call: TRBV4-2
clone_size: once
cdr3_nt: TGTGCCAGCAGCCAAGATCGCGATTCACCCCTCCACTTT
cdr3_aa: CASSQDRDSPLHF

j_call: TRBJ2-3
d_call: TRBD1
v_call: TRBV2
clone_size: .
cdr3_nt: TGTGCCAGCAGTGCCGACAGGGGCCCAGATACGCAGTATTTT
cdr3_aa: CASSADRGPDTQYF

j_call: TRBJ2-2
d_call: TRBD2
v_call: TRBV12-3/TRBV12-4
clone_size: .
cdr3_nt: TGTGCCAGCAGTTTGCGTCTAGCGGGAGGGCCCCTACGGAACACCGGGGAGCTGTTTTTT
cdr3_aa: CASSLRLAGGPLRNTGELFF

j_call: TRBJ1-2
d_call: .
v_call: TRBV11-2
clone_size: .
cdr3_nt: TGTGCCAGCAGCTTAGCTCTAACCGGGACCTGGAGCACCTTC
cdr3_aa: CASSLALTGTWSTF

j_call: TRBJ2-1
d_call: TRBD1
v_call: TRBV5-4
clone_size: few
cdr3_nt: TGTGCCAGCAGCCCCCGGGACAGGGATAGGAATGAGCAGTTCTTC
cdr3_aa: CASSPRDRDRNEQFF

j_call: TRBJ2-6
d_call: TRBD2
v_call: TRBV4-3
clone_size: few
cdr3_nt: TGCGCCAGCAGCCAAGATTTAACGGGGGGACGCTCTGGGGCCAACGTCCTGACTTTC
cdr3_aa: CASSQDLTGGRSGANVLTF

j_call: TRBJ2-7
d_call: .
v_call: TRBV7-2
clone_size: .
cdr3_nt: TGTGCCAGCAGCTTAGCAGGGGCAGGGAACTACGAGCAGTACTTC
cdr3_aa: CASSLAGAGNYEQYF

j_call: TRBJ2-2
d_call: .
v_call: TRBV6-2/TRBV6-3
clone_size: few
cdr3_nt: TGTGCCAGCAGTTACTCTGGGACGGCGTCCGCCGGGGAGCTGTTTTTT
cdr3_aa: CASSYSGTASAGELFF

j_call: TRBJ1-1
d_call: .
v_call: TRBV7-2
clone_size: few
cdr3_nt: TGTGCCAGCAGTTTGACCGCATCGTGGACTGAAGCTTTCTTT
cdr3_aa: CASSLTASWTEAFF

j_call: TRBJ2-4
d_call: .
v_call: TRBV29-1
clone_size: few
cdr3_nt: TGCAGCGTTGAAAGCAGAGGTTTAGCCAAAAACATTCAGTACTTC
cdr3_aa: CSVESRGLAKNIQYF

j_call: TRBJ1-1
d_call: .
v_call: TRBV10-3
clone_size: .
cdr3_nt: TGTGCCATCAGTGGGGGGGCGAACACTGAAGCTTTCTTT
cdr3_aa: CAISGGANTEAFF

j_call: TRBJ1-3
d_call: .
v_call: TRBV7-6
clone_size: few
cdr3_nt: TGTGCCAGCAGCTTTTTCTCCCCCTCTGGAAACACCATATATTTT
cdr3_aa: CASSFFSPSGNTIYF

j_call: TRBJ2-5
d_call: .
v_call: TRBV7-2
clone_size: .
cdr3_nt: TGTGCCAGCAGCGACCCCCAGTATAAGAAGACCCAGTACTTC
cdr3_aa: CASSDPQYKKTQYF

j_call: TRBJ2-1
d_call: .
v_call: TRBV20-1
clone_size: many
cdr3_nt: TGCAGTGCTAGACCCCAGTTTCTGGGTCTGGGCTCCTACAATGAGCAGTTCTTC
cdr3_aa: CSARPQFLGLGSYNEQFF